These 13 T cell receptor beta chains came from one sample sequenced in a study of cytomegalovirus exposure and HLA in healthy donors. TCRdb keeps only in-frame clones here, not all; method: immunoSEQ multiplex PCR. The repertoire holds some 240,000 clones, with roughly 87% as singletons. The material sequenced was PBMCs. Every receptor here comes from a woman between 18 and 29 years old in good health and CMV-seropositive.

This clone was seen just once. The rearrangement links TRBV9 to TRBJ2-2, with D possibly TRBD2 on 6 matching bases. The CDR3 has 16 amino acids. Trimming cost V 4 bases and J 0 bases, with 13 bases left between them. Germline V gene sequence: CDR1 SGDLS, CDR2 YYNGEE. The CDR3 region is CASSPLGTPNTGELFF. Written as DNA, the CDR3 is TGTGCCAGCAGCCCATTAGGGACTCCGAACACCGGGGAGCTGTTTTTT. The entire variable domain, with the rest obtained from reference TRBV9 and TRBJ2-2, is as follows: DSGVTQTPKHLITATGQRVTLRCSPRSGDLSVYWYQQSLDQGLQFLIQYYNGEERAKGNILERFSAQQFPDLHSELNLSSLELGDSALYFCASSPLGTPNTGELFFGEGSRLTVL.

The sample holds one count of this clone. In DNA form, the CDR3 reads TGCGCCAGCAGTGAGTCGTGGCAGTCTGAAGCTTTCTTT. It translates to CASSESWQSEAFF. The V call is TRBV10-1, the J call TRBJ1-1; no clear D gene. The V gene lost 0 bases and the J gene lost 6 bases, with 8 bases spanning the gap. The CDR3 is 13 amino acids. Looked up from germline, CDR1 is WNHNN and CDR2 is SYGVQD (reference sequence).

V and J are TRBV11-2 and TRBJ2-3; 7 bases fit TRBD2. The CDR3 runs to 14 residues. Unmatched junction bases numbered 3, after V lost 6 bases and J lost 0 bases. Per germline, CDR1 SGHAT and CDR2 FQNNGV. CDR3 loop: CASRNGRSTDTQYF. In DNA, the CDR3 is TGTGCCAGCAGAAACGGGAGGAGCACAGATACGCAGTATTTT.

The rearrangement links TRBV11-2 to TRBJ1-5; D uncertain. CDR3 length: 15 amino acids. V dropped 0 bases and J dropped 6 bases, with 12 bases sitting between them. Germline assignment: CDR1 SGHAT and CDR2 FQNNGV. CDR3: CASSLEGVRGQPQHF. CDR3 sequence (DNA): TGTGCCAGCAGCTTAGAGGGTGTGCGAGGTCAGCCCCAGCATTTT.

This chain connects TRBV27 to TRBJ2-2; 16 positions match TRBD2. V shed 7 bases, J shed 5 bases, and the junction held 10 bases outside the gene matches. Germline V lookup: CDR1 MNHEY, CDR2 SMNVEV (reference sequence). The CDR3 covers 18 residues. The CDR3 sequence: CASTRTGLAGGPTGELFF. DNA for the CDR3: TGTGCCAGCACCCGAACGGGACTAGCGGGAGGGCCGACCGGGGAGCTGTTTTTT.

V gene TRBV27 combines with J gene TRBJ2-7; a weak D match, TRBD1 (5 bases). V lost 2 bases to trimming and J lost 3 bases, with 14 bases between them. The CDR3 length is 15 residues. Germline lookup yields CDR1 MNHEY and CDR2 SMNVEV (reference sequence). The CDR3, as DNA: TGTGCCAGCAGTTTACTGGCCAGGGCAGGCTACGAGCAGTACTTC. Its translation is CASSLLARAGYEQYF.

V gene TRBV28 combines with J gene TRBJ2-1, with 10 positions matching TRBD2. The V gene end was trimmed by 10 bases and the J gene end by 7 bases; junction bases not matched to a gene: 16. This CDR3 is 16 amino acids long. Germline values: CDR1 MDHEN, CDR2 SYDVKM. CDR3 sequence reads: CATDHSWTSGLNEQFF. CDR3 in DNA: TGTGCCACCGATCATTCGTGGACTAGCGGACTGAATGAGCAGTTCTTC.

The rearrangement links TRBV10-3 to TRBJ1-1; TRBD1 agrees at 9 bases. CDR1 and CDR2 (germline): ENHRY, SYGVKD. This CDR3 spans 14 amino acids. Losses at the gene ends were 8 bases for V and 4 bases for J; bases not matched to a gene: 8. The CDR3, as DNA: TGTGCCATCCAAGACGACAGGGGGTCCACTGAAGCTTTCTTT. Amino acids: CAIQDDRGSTEAFF.

The CDR3 sequence is CASRPSRDSTYEQYF. CDR3 in DNA: TGTGCCAGCAGACCATCCCGGGACAGTACCTACGAGCAGTACTTC. The rearrangement joins TRBV28 to TRBJ2-7; 7 positions agree with TRBD1. CDR1 is MDHEN, CDR2 SYDVKM, per germline. The CDR3 spans 15 residues. After removal of 6 bases from V and 2 bases from J, the junction contained 10 bases not matched to a gene.

This chain connects TRBV6-5 to TRBJ2-3; 7 nucleotides agree with TRBD1. The CDR3 has 13 residues. J lost 2 bases, V lost 7 bases, and 3 bases had no gene match. Germline V gene data show CDR1 as MNHEY and CDR2 as SVGAGI. The CDR3 nucleotides read TGTGCCAGCAAAGAGGGGGCCACAGATACGCAGTATTTT. It specifies CASKEGATDTQYF.

Only one count was recorded for this clone. The CDR3 sequence: CASSVRGARYNEQFF. DNA of the CDR3: TGTGCCAGCAGCGTCCGTGGGGCTAGATACAATGAGCAGTTCTTC. The chain has TRBV7-8 and TRBJ2-1; D may be TRBD1 (5 bases). This CDR3 has 15 amino acids. Trimming cost V 5 bases and J 4 bases, with 15 bases left between them. Per the germline V gene, CDR1 is SGHVS and CDR2 is FQNEAQ.

The V call is TRBV7-6, the J call TRBJ1-3; maybe TRBD1 (5 bases). Trimming removed 6 bases from V and 3 bases from J, with 12 bases in between. CDR3 length: 14 residues. Germline loops: CDR1 SGHVS, CDR2 FNYEAQ. The CDR3 nucleotides are TGTGCCAGCAGGCCCTCGGGGGTTGGAAACACCATATATTTT. It codes for CASRPSGVGNTIYF.

The count of this clone is one. This chain connects TRBV7-6 to TRBJ2-1, with 15 nucleotides matching TRBD2. The length of the CDR3 is 15 residues. The V gene end was trimmed by 4 bases and the J gene end by 9 bases; junction bases not matched to a gene: 4. The V gene's germline CDR1 is SGHVS and CDR2 FNYEAQ. The CDR3 reads CASSWTSGRATEQFF. The CDR3 DNA follows: TGTGCCAGCAGCTGGACTAGCGGGAGGGCCACTGAGCAGTTCTTC.